Each of the 5 T cell receptor beta chains below was sequenced from the same sample in a study of cytomegalovirus exposure and HLA in healthy donors. Primers included in the PCR were 60 Vbeta and 13 Jbeta primers. Some clones are missing from TCRdb's copy, which holds only in-frame ones; the method was immunoSEQ multiplex PCR. The table shows more than 75,000 clones, with over 70% occurring only once. Material for sequencing was PBMCs. The origin of the receptors is a man between 35 and 55 years old in good health and CMV-seropositive.

The J gene is TRBJ2-3, the V gene TRBV19, with D possibly being TRBD1 (6 bases). This CDR3 has 15 amino acids. The germline gives CDR1 LNHDA, CDR2 SQIVND (reference sequence). The V end lost 3 bases, the J end lost 2 bases, and 12 bases lay between the germline ends. The CDR3 reads CASSMAGQITDTQYF. CDR3 DNA: TGTGCCAGTAGTATGGCAGGACAGATCACAGATACGCAGTATTTT.

This clone was recorded once. The rearrangement joins TRBV7-2 to TRBJ2-3; D is ambiguous. This CDR3 is built from 14 residues. CDR1 is SGHTA, CDR2 FQGNSA, per germline. V was shortened by 1 base and J by 0 bases, with 5 bases between the two germline ends. DNA of the CDR3: TGTGCCAGCAGCTTAGGGCATAGCACAGATACGCAGTATTTT. It is translated as CASSLGHSTDTQYF.

This clone has only a few counts. V usage is TRBV4-1 and J usage is TRBJ1-4; 7 bases are shared with TRBD1. Germline trimming cut 0 bases from V and 12 bases from J; bases unmatched to any gene: 1. Germline V lookup: CDR1 MGHRA, CDR2 YSYEKL. CDR3 length equals 12 residues. CDR3 coding DNA: TGCGCCAGCAGCCAAGAGCAGGGGGAACTGTTTTTT. Translating it yields CASSQEQGELFF.

This sequence joins TRBV7-2 and TRBJ1-2, with 9 bases matching TRBD1. The CDR3 sequence is 14 residues long. Trimming at V came to 4 bases and at J to 6 bases, leaving 6 bases not matched to a gene. CDR1 is SGHTA, CDR2 FQGNSA, per germline. The CDR3: CASSSGQGRHGYTF. In DNA form, the CDR3 reads TGTGCCAGCAGCTCTGGACAGGGGCGACATGGCTACACCTTC.

V is TRBV11-2 and J is TRBJ1-1, with TRBD1 identical over 7 bases. J gave up 5 bases and V 4 bases, and 7 bases lay outside the gene matches. The CDR3 is made up of 14 amino acids. The V gene's germline CDR1 is SGHAT and CDR2 FQNNGV. CDR3 sequence (DNA): TGTGCCAGCAGCTCAATACAGGGGAGGACTGAAGCTTTCTTT. Protein product: CASSSIQGRTEAFF.